This T cell receptor (beta chain) was sequenced for a study of beta chain features in type 1 diabetes. Study-level findings and limits: There was a possibility that cDNA sequencing over-represented cells with high TCR expression. Type 1 diabetes patients had VDJ junctions that carried fewer insertions and more deletions. Patients' naive, central memory and Treg TCRB repertoires seemed closer to one another than those of healthy donors.

For this clone: Its specificity is unknown.

The V end was cut by 3 bases, the J end by 12 bases, with 16 bases between. Germline V CDR1 and CDR2: SGHNT, YYREEE (reference sequence). The CDR3 runs 13 residues. What was sequenced were expressed TCRB transcripts, since all of the isolated RNA had been reverse transcribed. The repertoire was sequenced with immunoSEQ multiplex PCR; TCRdb's copy has only in-frame clones and lacks some. Of more than 150,000 clones in the sample, approximately 13% were seen once. The material sequenced was central memory CD4+ T cells from blood. The TCR comes from a woman aged 18-30 years in good health. The gene calls are TRBV5-4 and TRBJ2-1, with D perhaps TRBD1 (5 bases). The CDR3 sequence: CASSSDQGRGQFF. The CDR3 bases are TGTGCCAGCAGCTCGGACCAAGGAAGGGGGCAGTTCTTC. The full variable domain, rest sourced from reference TRBV5-4 and TRBJ2-1, is ETGVTQSPTHLIKTRGQQVTLRCSSQSGHNTVSWYQQALGQGPQFIFQYYREEENGRGNFPPRFSGLQFPNYSSELNVNALELDDSALYLCASSSDQGRGQFFGPGTRLTVL.